The 12 T cell receptor beta chains given below trace back to one sample, sequenced in a study of T-cell reconstitution after alpha-beta-depleted transplantation in children. Unique molecular identifiers were used in preparing the TCRbeta library. TCRdb processed the PCR reads anew with MiXCR; each CDR3 protein has one entry. The table lists some 280,000 distinct CDR3 sequences, 9.9% of them singletons, with over 9% in the top ten. The sample was PBMCs from the stem cell graft donor, taken from the stem cell graft. The receptor source for this set is a human donor who donated a stem cell graft to a child with SCID.

This clonotype was picked up many times. CDR3 in DNA: TGTGCCAGCAGCTTAAGGGTGCTCCGTGGGACTAGCACAGATACGCAGTATTTT. Its protein is CASSLRVLRGTSTDTQYF. The chain is built from TRBV7-3 and TRBJ2-3; possibly TRBD2 for D (6 bases). Germline V gene lookup returns CDR1 SGHTA and CDR2 FQGTGA. V lost 1 base to trimming and J lost 0 bases, with 17 bases between them. This CDR3 is 18 amino acids long.

Remarks on this clonotype: The junction departs from the called germline gene at one end, perhaps through a read error. J is TRBJ2-7 and V is TRBV6-5; 9 bases map to TRBD1. Per germline, CDR1 MNHEY and CDR2 SVGAGI. CDR3 size: 13 residues. The CDR3 spells CASSYSVGTGLHF. The CDR3 DNA follows: TGTGCCAGCAGTTACTCGGTCGGGACAGGGCTACACTTC.

This clonotype has more than one count but fewer than ten. The chain uses TRBV18 and TRBJ2-7; tentative D call: TRBD1 (5 bases). Trimming pared 3 bases from V and 3 bases from J, leaving 12 bases between. Germline CDR1 KGHSH, CDR2 LQKENI. The CDR3 runs to 14 residues. CDR3 protein: CASSPSVQGYEQYF. CDR3 nucleotide sequence: TGTGCCAGCTCACCCTCGGTCCAGGGCTACGAGCAGTACTTC.

This clonotype was detected only a few times. The chain links TRBV12-3 or TRBV12-4 to TRBJ2-7; TRBD2 matches 8 bases. This CDR3 has 13 amino acids. J was trimmed by 3 bases and V by 3 bases; bases with no gene match: 1. DNA of the CDR3: TGTGCCAGCAGTTTCGGGGGGGTCTACGAGCAGTACTTC. Translation gives CASSFGGVYEQYF.

This clonotype appeared a few times. This chain links TRBV3-1 with TRBJ1-1; D unresolved. The V end was cut by 4 bases, the J end by 7 bases, with 10 bases between. The CDR3 extends over 12 amino acids. Germline V gives CDR1 LGHDT, CDR2 YNNKEL (reference sequence). The CDR3 bases are TGTGCCAGCAGCCTCGCGGACGGTGAAGCTTTCTTT. Its protein is CASSLADGEAFF.

This clonotype has just a few counts. V usage is TRBV12-3 or TRBV12-4 and J usage is TRBJ1-2; D unclear. V lost 4 bases to trimming and J lost 7 bases, with 19 bases between them. The CDR3 extends over 15 amino acids. For the CDR3, the DNA is TGTGCCAGCAGTTCCTCACATGTAAACGTCGTTGGCTACACCTTC. Translating gives CASSSSHVNVVGYTF.

The table lists this clonotype with a few counts. The chain links TRBV4-1 to TRBJ1-3, with D maybe TRBD1 (5 bases). The CDR3 totals 17 residues. V was trimmed by 1 base and J by 4 bases, leaving 17 bases between them. CDR1 is MGHRA, CDR2 YSYEKL, per germline. As DNA, the CDR3 is TGCGCCAGCAGCCAAGGCGGGAGGCTGGGGGTAGGAAACACCATATATTTT. This sequence encodes CASSQGGRLGVGNTIYF.

This clonotype was detected a few times. V and J are TRBV12-3 or TRBV12-4 and TRBJ2-1; 13 bases fit TRBD2. The CDR3 spans 18 residues. V was clipped by 6 bases and J by 2 bases; unmatched bases: 10. CDR3 loop: CASSPGLAGANTYNEQFF. CDR3 bases: TGTGCCAGCAGCCCCGGACTAGCGGGGGCAAACACCTACAATGAGCAGTTCTTC.

The table lists this clonotype with a few counts. The chain recombines TRBV4-2 with TRBJ2-3; the D gene could be TRBD1 or TRBD2 (5 bases each). V was clipped by 5 bases and J by 4 bases, with 19 bases between them. The CDR3 extends over 16 amino acids. Germline CDR1 and CDR2: LGHNA and YNFKEQ. CDR3 protein: CASSEALAWGPDTQYF. CDR3 DNA: TGTGCCAGCAGCGAAGCCCTAGCCTGGGGACCAGATACGCAGTATTTT.

The chain recombines TRBV7-8 with TRBJ2-3; 11 bases are shared with TRBD2. This CDR3 has 15 residues. Germline CDR1 reads SGHVS; CDR2 reads FQNEAQ. Germline trimming cut 4 bases from V and 2 bases from J; bases unmatched to any gene: 2. DNA for the CDR3: TGTGCCAGCAGCTCACTAGCGGGGGTCACAGATACGCAGTATTTT. It codes for CASSSLAGVTDTQYF.

This clonotype was recorded many times. This sequence joins TRBV12-3 or TRBV12-4 and TRBJ1-5; 7 bases agree with TRBD1. V shed 3 bases and J 6 bases; nucleotides not matched to a gene: 11. The CDR3 covers 16 residues. The CDR3 loop reads CASSFERGGMGQPQHF. Written as DNA, the CDR3 is TGTGCCAGCAGTTTTGAACGAGGGGGCATGGGTCAGCCCCAGCATTTT.

In this sample, this clonotype turned up a few times. V and J are TRBV12-3 or TRBV12-4 and TRBJ2-3; 7 positions match TRBD1. This CDR3 is built from 15 residues. Trimming cost V 3 bases and J 1 base; bases outside gene matches: 4. CDR3 residues: CASSFEGAGTDTQYF. In DNA form, the CDR3 reads TGTGCCAGCAGTTTTGAGGGGGCTGGCACAGATACGCAGTATTTT.